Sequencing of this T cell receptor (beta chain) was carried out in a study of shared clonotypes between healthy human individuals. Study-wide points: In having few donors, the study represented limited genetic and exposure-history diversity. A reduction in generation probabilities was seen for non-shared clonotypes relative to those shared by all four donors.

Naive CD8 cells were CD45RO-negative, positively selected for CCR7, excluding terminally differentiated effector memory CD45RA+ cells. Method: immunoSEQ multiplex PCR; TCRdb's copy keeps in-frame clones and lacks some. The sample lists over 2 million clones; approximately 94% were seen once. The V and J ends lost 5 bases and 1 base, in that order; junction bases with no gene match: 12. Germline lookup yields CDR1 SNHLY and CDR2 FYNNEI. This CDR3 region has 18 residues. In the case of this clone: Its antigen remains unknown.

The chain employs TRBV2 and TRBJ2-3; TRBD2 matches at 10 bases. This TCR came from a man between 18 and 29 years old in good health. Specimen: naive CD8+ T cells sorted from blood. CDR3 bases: TGTGCCAGCAGTATCCCAACCCAGACTAGCGGGCGCACAGATACGCAGTATTTT. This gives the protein CASSIPTQTSGRTDTQYF.